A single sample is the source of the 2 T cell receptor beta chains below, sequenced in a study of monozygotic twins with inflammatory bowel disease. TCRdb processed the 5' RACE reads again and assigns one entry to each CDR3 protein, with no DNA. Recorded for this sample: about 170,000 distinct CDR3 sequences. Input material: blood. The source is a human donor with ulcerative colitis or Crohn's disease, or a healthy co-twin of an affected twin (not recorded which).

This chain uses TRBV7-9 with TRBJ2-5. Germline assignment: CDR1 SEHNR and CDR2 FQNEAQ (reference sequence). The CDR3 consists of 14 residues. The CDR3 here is CASSPQGTEETQYF.

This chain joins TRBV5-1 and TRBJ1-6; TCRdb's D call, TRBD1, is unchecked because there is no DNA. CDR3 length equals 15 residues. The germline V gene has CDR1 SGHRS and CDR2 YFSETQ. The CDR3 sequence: CASTPQTTGNSPLHF.